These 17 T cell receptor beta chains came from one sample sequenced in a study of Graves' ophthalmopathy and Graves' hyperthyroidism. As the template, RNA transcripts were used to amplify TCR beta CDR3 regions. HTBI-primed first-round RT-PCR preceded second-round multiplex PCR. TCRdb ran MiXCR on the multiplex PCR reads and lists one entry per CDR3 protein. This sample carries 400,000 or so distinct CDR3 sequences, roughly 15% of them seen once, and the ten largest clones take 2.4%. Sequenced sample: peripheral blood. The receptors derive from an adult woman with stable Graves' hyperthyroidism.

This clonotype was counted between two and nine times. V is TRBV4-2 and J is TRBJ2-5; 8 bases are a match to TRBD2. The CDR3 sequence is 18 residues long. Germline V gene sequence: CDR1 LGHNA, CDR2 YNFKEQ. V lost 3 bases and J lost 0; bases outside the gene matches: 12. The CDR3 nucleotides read TGTGCCAGCAGCCACCCAAGCGAAGCGGGAGTTTACCAAGAGACCCAGTACTTC. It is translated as CASSHPSEAGVYQETQYF.

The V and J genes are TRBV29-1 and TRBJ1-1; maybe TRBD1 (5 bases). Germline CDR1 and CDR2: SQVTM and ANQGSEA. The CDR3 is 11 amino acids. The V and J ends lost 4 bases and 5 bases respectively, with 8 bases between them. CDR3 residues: CSVGQWTEAFF. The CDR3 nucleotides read TGCAGCGTTGGACAGTGGACTGAAGCTTTCTTT. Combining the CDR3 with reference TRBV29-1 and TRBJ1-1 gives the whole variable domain SAVISQKPSRDICQRGTSLTIQCQVDSQVTMMFWYRQQPGQSLTLIATANQGSEATYESGFVIDKFPISRPNLTFSTLTVSNMSPEDSSIYLCSVGQWTEAFFGQGTRLTVV.

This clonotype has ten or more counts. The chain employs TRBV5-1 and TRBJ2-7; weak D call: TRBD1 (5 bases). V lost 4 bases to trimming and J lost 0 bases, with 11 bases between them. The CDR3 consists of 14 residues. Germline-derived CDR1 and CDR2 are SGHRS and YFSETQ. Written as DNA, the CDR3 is TGCGCCAGCAGCGAAGACAGTTTCTCCTACGAGCAGTACTTC. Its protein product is CASSEDSFSYEQYF.

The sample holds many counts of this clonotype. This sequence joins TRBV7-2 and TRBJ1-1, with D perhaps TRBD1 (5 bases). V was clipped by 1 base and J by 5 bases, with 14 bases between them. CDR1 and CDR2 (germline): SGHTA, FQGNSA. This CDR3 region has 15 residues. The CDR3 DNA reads TGTGCCAGCAGCTTAGGGGTGGGGCCGGGAACTGAAGCTTTCTTT. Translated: CASSLGVGPGTEAFF. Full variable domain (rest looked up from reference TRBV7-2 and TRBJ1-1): GAGVSQSPSNKVTEKGKDVELRCDPISGHTALYWYRQSLGQGLEFLIYFQGNSAPDKSGLPSDRFSAERTGGSVSTLTIQRTQQEDSAVYLCASSLGVGPGTEAFFGQGTRLTVV.

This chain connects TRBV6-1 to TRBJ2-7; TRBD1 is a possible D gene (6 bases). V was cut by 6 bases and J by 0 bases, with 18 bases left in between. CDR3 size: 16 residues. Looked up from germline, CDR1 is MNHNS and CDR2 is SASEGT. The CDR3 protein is CASSSNGRGGSYEQYF. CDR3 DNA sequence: TGTGCCAGCAGCTCTAATGGCAGAGGGGGCTCCTACGAGCAGTACTTC.

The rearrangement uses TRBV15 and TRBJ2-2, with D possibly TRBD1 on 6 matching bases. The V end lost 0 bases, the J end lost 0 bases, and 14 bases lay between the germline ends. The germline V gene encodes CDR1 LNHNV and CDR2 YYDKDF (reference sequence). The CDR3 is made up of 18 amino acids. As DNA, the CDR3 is TGTGCCACCAGCAGAGATGAACCCAGGGGCGCGAACACCGGGGAGCTGTTTTTT. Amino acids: CATSRDEPRGANTGELFF.

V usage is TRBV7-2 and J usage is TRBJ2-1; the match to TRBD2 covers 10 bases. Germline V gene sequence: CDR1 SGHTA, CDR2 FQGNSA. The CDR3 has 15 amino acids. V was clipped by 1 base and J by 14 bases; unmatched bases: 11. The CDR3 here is CASSLGGGLAGAKFF. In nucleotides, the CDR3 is TGTGCCAGCAGCTTAGGGGGCGGGCTAGCGGGAGCCAAGTTCTTC.

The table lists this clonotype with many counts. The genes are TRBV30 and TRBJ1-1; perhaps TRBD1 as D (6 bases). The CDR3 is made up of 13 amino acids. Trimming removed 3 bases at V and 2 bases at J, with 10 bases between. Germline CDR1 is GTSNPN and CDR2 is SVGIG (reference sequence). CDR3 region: CAWRGHFNTEAFF. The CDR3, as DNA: TGTGCCTGGAGGGGACACTTTAACACTGAAGCTTTCTTT.

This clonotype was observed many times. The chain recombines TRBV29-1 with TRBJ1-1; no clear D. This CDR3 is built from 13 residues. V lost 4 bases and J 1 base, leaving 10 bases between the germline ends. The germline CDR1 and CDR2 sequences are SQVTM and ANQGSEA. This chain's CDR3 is CSVGVPWNTEAFF. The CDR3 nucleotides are TGCAGCGTTGGGGTTCCATGGAACACTGAAGCTTTCTTT.

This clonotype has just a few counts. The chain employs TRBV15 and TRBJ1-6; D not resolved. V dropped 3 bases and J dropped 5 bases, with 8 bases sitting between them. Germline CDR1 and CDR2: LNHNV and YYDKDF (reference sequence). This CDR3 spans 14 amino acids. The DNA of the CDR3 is TGTGCCACCAGCAGGGCCCGGGATAATTCACCCCTCCACTTT. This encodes CATSRARDNSPLHF.

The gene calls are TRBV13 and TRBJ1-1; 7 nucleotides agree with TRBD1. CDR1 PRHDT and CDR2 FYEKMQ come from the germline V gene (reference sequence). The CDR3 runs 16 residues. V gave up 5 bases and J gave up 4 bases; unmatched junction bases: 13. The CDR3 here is CASSTRQGLRITEAFF. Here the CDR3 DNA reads TGTGCCAGCAGCACTCGACAGGGTTTAAGAATCACTGAAGCTTTCTTT.

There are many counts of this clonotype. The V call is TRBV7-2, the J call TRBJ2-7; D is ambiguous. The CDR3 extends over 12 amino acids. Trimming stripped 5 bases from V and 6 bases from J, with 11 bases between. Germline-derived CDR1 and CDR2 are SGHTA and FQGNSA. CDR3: CASSQYLREQYF. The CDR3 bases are TGTGCCAGCAGCCAATACCTCCGCGAGCAGTACTTC. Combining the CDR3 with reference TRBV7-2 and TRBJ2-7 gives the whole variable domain GAGVSQSPSNKVTEKGKDVELRCDPISGHTALYWYRQSLGQGLEFLIYFQGNSAPDKSGLPSDRFSAERTGGSVSTLTIQRTQQEDSAVYLCASSQYLREQYFGPGTRLTVT.

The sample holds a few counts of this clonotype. The CDR3: CASSLLQQYELTGELFF. CDR3 coding DNA: TGCGCCAGCAGCTTGCTACAGCAATATGAGCTCACCGGGGAGCTGTTTTTT. V usage is TRBV5-1 and J usage is TRBJ2-2; D is uncertain. CDR1 and CDR2 (germline): SGHRS, YFSETQ. The CDR3 runs to 17 residues. V dropped 1 base and J dropped 4 bases, with 17 bases sitting between them.

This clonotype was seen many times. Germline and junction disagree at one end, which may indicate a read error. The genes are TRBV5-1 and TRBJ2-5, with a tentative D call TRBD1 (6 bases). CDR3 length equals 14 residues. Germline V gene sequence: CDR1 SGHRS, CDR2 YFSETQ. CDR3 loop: CASSPRTAQETQYF. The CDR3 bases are TGTGCCAGCAGTCCTAGGACAGCCCAAGAGACCCAGTACTTC.

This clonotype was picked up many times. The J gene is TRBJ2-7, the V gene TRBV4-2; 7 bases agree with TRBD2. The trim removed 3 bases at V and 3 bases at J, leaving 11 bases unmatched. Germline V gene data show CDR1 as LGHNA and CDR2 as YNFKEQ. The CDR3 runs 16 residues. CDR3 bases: TGTGCCAGCAGCCATGGCCGAACCAGGACTAGCTACGAGCAGTACTTC. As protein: CASSHGRTRTSYEQYF.

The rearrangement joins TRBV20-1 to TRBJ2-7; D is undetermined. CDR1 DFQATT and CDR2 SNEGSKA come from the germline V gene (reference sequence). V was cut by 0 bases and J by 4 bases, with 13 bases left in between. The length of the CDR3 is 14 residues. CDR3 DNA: TGCAGTGCTAGAGACGCGACCGCGAAGTACGAGCAGTACTTC. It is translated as CSARDATAKYEQYF.

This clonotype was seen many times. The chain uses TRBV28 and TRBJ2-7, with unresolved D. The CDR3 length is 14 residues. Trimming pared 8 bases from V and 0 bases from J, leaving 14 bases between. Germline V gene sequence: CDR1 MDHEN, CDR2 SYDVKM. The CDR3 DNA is TGTGCCAGCGGTCGCCCTCGGAGCTCCTACGAGCAGTACTTC. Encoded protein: CASGRPRSSYEQYF.